This T cell receptor beta chain was sequenced in a study of PD-1 blockade in classical Hodgkin lymphoma. The time point denotes: cycle 4 day 1 (C4D1), after less than seven weeks of nivolumab. Relapse was seen in all patients after autologous stem cell transplantation, and brentuximab vedotin exposure was variable. The junction had 9 bases not matched to a gene; V was cut back by 7 bases and J by 0 bases. This CDR3 region has 15 residues. Germline CDR1 reads SNHLY; CDR2 reads FYNNEI. TCRdb keeps only in-frame clones here, not all; method: immunoSEQ multiplex PCR. The sample has some 24,000 clones, around 74% seen once.

This TCR came from a human donor with classical Hodgkin lymphoma. The chain recombines TRBV2 with TRBJ2-7; 7 nucleotides agree with TRBD1. The source was peripheral blood mononuclear cells (PBMCs), collected before the fourth cycle of nivolumab. In DNA, the CDR3 is TGTGCCAGCACGTCTTCCGGGACAGCCTCCTACGAGCAGTACTTC. This codes for CASTSSGTASYEQYF.